Each of the 16 T cell receptor beta chains below was sequenced from the same sample in a study of T cell responses to AZD1222 COVID-19 vaccine. TCRdb keeps only in-frame clones here, not all; method: immunoSEQ multiplex PCR. The sample lists roughly 150,000 clones; less than 95% were seen once. The specimen comprised peripheral blood, sampled 28 days after the second AZD1222 dose. These receptors were taken from an adult who received the AZD1222 COVID-19 vaccine.

Regarding this clone: Other nucleotide sequences in the sample specify the same CDR3. The chain employs TRBV2 and TRBJ2-7, with D possibly matching TRBD2 (6 bases). The length of the CDR3 is 13 residues. Germline V gene sequence: CDR1 SNHLY, CDR2 FYNNEI. V gave up 7 bases and J gave up 0 bases, with 10 bases separating them. CDR3 region: CASTRDFSYEQYF. In DNA form, the CDR3 reads TGTGCCAGCACTCGGGACTTCTCCTACGAGCAGTACTTC.

This rearrangement joins TRBV28 to TRBJ1-4, with D possibly TRBD1 on 5 matching bases. V lost 4 bases to trimming and J lost 4 bases, with 10 bases between them. The CDR3 runs to 14 residues. Germline lookup yields CDR1 MDHEN and CDR2 SYDVKM. Here the CDR3 DNA reads TGTGCCAGCAGTTGGGGGGGGGTTAATGAAAAACTGTTTTTT. This sequence encodes CASSWGGVNEKLFF.

The chain links TRBV13 to TRBJ2-7; TRBD1 might be the D (5 bases). V lost 6 bases and J lost 2, with 14 bases in between. Germline V gene data show CDR1 as PRHDT and CDR2 as FYEKMQ (reference sequence). The CDR3 covers 14 residues. CDR3 DNA: TGTGCCAGCAGACCCCGTTGGGGCACCTACGAGCAGTACTTC. The encoded protein is CASRPRWGTYEQYF.

The chain uses TRBV19 and TRBJ2-3, with 10 nucleotides matching TRBD2. Germline V lookup: CDR1 LNHDA, CDR2 SQIVND (reference sequence). CDR3 size: 18 residues. The V segment lost 1 base and the J segment 0 bases; nucleotides outside the gene matches: 7. The CDR3 region has the DNA TGTGCCAGTAGTATAGGGCTAGCGGGGGCCCCTAGCACAGATACGCAGTATTTT. As protein: CASSIGLAGAPSTDTQYF.

This clone was detected once. This chain joins TRBV19 and TRBJ2-1, with D perhaps TRBD2 (6 bases). Looked up from germline, CDR1 is LNHDA and CDR2 is SQIVND (reference sequence). The CDR3 runs to 15 residues. V was cut by 3 bases and J by 7 bases, with 16 bases left in between. CDR3 bases: TGTGCCAGTAGTATTGGTCCGCTAGGAGGGAATGAGCAGTTCTTC. Translated: CASSIGPLGGNEQFF.

This clone appeared once. The V call is TRBV12-3 or TRBV12-4, the J call TRBJ2-2, with D uncertain. Between the trimmed V and J ends, which lost 6 bases and 2 bases, there was a span of 7 bases. The CDR3 extends over 13 amino acids. This chain's CDR3 is CASSQDNTGELFF. The DNA of the CDR3 is TGTGCCAGCAGCCAGGATAACACCGGGGAGCTGTTTTTT.

The chain links TRBV27 to TRBJ2-7; TRBD2 agrees at 8 bases. The trim removed 0 bases at V and 0 bases at J, leaving 7 bases unmatched. Germline assignment: CDR1 MNHEY and CDR2 SMNVEV (reference sequence). This CDR3 is 17 amino acids long. The CDR3 sequence is CASSLSRGAGGSYEQYF. CDR3 sequence (DNA): TGTGCCAGCAGTTTATCAAGGGGGGCGGGAGGCTCCTACGAGCAGTACTTC.

V and J are TRBV7-3 and TRBJ2-2, with D perhaps TRBD1 (5 bases). The CDR3 has 15 amino acids. V shed 5 bases and J shed 1 base, with 11 bases lying between them. Germline V gene data show CDR1 as SGHTA and CDR2 as FQGTGA. The CDR3 sequence: CASSPGHLNTGELFF. Written as DNA, the CDR3 is TGTGCCAGCAGCCCAGGACATTTGAACACCGGGGAGCTGTTTTTT.

This clone was recorded once. This rearrangement joins TRBV10-1 to TRBJ1-4; unclear D gene. With 2 bases removed from V and 8 bases from J, the gap between germline ends came to 15 bases. Germline V gene data show CDR1 as WNHNN and CDR2 as SYGVQD (reference sequence). The CDR3 runs to 15 residues. CDR3 sequence reads: CASSERLRTGEKLFF. The CDR3 bases are TGCGCCAGCAGTGAGAGGTTACGGACTGGGGAAAAACTGTTTTTT.

This clone has ten or more counts. The chain joins TRBV9 to TRBJ2-7, with 10 nucleotides matching TRBD2. The V gene end was trimmed by 5 bases and the J gene end by 0 bases; junction bases not matched to a gene: 8. This CDR3 comprises 16 residues. Per the germline V gene, CDR1 is SGDLS and CDR2 is YYNGEE. The CDR3 spells CASSPLGLANSYEQYF. CDR3 sequence (DNA): TGTGCCAGCAGTCCGTTGGGACTAGCGAACTCCTACGAGCAGTACTTC.

The V call is TRBV18, the J call TRBJ1-2; tentative D call: TRBD1 (5 bases). The length of the CDR3 is 11 residues. Germline CDR1 is KGHSH and CDR2 is LQKENI. Trimming took off 5 bases at V and 5 bases at J, with 6 bases between the two ends. This CDR3 reads CASSSGYGYTF. The CDR3 DNA follows: TGTGCCAGCTCATCAGGGTATGGCTACACCTTC.

CDR3 DNA sequence: TGCGCCAGCAGCCAAGGCCTTTATCAGCCCCAGCATTTT. Translating it yields CASSQGLYQPQHF. The rearrangement links TRBV4-1 to TRBJ1-5, with D uncertain. CDR1 and CDR2 (germline): MGHRA, YSYEKL. V shed 1 base and J shed 5 bases, with 6 bases lying between them. This CDR3 is 13 amino acids long.

This chain links TRBV7-9 with TRBJ2-3; 9 bases agree with TRBD1. J was trimmed by 2 bases and V by 7 bases; bases with no gene match: 4. The CDR3 is 14 amino acids. Germline lookup yields CDR1 SEHNR and CDR2 FQNEAQ (reference sequence). CDR3 sequence: CASKRDRDTDTQYF. The CDR3 DNA reads TGTGCCAGCAAACGGGACAGGGACACAGATACGCAGTATTTT.

The rearrangement links TRBV18 to TRBJ1-5, with D perhaps matching TRBD1 (5 bases). The CDR3 length is 16 residues. V was trimmed by 3 bases and J by 0 bases, leaving 12 bases between them. Germline V gives CDR1 KGHSH, CDR2 LQKENI. CDR3 DNA: TGTGCCAGCTCACCCCCCGGGGGATATAGCAATCAGCCCCAGCATTTT. It specifies CASSPPGGYSNQPQHF. The full variable domain, with the rest looked up from reference TRBV18 and TRBJ1-5, is NAGVMQNPRHLVRRRGQEARLRCSPMKGHSHVYWYRQLPEEGLKFMVYLQKENIIDESGMPKERFSAEFPKEGPSILRIQQVVRGDSAAYFCASSPPGGYSNQPQHFGDGTRLSIL.

The chain uses TRBV10-3 and TRBJ2-7, with D tentatively TRBD1 (7 bases). The CDR3 spans 12 residues. CDR1 ENHRY and CDR2 SYGVKD come from the germline V gene. The V and J ends lost 7 bases and 10 bases respectively, with 17 bases between them. The CDR3 region is CAINGGGSEQYF. In DNA form, the CDR3 reads TGTGCCATCAATGGAGGGGGCAGTGAACAGTACTTC.

This rearrangement joins TRBV6-6 to TRBJ1-4, with D possibly TRBD1 on 6 matching bases. Trimming took off 6 bases at V and 6 bases at J, with 17 bases between the two ends. CDR1 is MNHNY, CDR2 SVGAGI, per germline (reference sequence). The CDR3 has 15 residues. The CDR3 is CASSQGTTGYEKLFF. The CDR3, as DNA: TGTGCCAGCAGCCAGGGTACCACAGGGTATGAAAAACTGTTTTTT.